This T cell receptor (beta chain) is from a study of cytotoxic CD8 clonotypes in ibrutinib-treated CLL. The germline V gene encodes CDR1 WSHSY and CDR2 SAAADI. The CDR3 consists of 14 residues. The germline V and J ends were trimmed by 4 bases and 4 bases, with 11 bases remaining between them. The table lists this clone with a count of one. Its antigen is unknown. At the DNA level, this CDR3 is encoded by other sequences in the same sample as well. Generated by immunoSEQ multiplex PCR, the TCRdb table keeps only in-frame clones and is missing some. The sample lists over 65,000 clones, about two thirds occurring once. Whole-study results and caveats: Sample timing was unmatched between remission and later-progressing patients; lymph nodes unstudied.

This sequence joins TRBV10-2 and TRBJ1-5; no firm D call. This TCR derives from a human donor with chronic lymphocytic leukemia. Sequencing was performed on PBMCs, taken after 12 months of ibrutinib treatment. As DNA, the CDR3 is TGCGCCAGCAGTGGATCGGGAGGGAATCAGCCCCAGCATTTT. It specifies CASSGSGGNQPQHF.